This T cell receptor beta chain comes out of a study of blood T cell repertoires in COVID-19. About the research overall: Italy, Spain and the United States were the sources of the convalescent and acute COVID-19 samples. Sources were T cells, B-cell-depleted T cells, or PBMCs; the material itself was cDNA or gDNA.

In the original analysis: Estimates of nucleated cell counts were drawn from the amplification of reference gene primers. Using immunoSEQ multiplex PCR, the repertoire was profiled, and TCRdb retains in-frame clones only, with some absent. The DNA gave D and trimming, while V, J and clone size come from that table. The profile shows tens of thousands of clones, roughly 90% of them singletons. From germline, CDR1 is MDHEN and CDR2 SYDVKM. Trimming stripped 8 bases from V and 9 bases from J, with 22 bases between. This CDR3 contains 14 residues. The genes are TRBV28 and TRBJ1-1; D not resolved. The sequence came from an elderly woman with active or convalescent COVID-19. Sequenced sample: peripheral blood. CDR3 sequence reads: CASAPPRQAIQAFF. DNA of the CDR3: TGTGCCAGCGCACCTCCCCGGCAGGCGATACAAGCTTTCTTT.